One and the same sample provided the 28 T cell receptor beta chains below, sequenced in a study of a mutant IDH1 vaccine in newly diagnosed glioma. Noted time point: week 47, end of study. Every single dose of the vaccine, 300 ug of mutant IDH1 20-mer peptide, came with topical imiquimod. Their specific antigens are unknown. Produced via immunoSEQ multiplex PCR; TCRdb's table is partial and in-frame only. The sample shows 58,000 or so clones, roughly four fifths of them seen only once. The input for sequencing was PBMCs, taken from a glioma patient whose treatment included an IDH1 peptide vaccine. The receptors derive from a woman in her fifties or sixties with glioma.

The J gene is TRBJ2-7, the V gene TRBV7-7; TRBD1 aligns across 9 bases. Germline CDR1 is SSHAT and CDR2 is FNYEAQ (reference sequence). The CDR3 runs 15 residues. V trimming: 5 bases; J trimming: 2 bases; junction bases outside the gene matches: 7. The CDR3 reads CASSAGQGITYEQYF. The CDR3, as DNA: TGTGCCAGCAGCGCCGGACAGGGGATAACCTACGAGCAGTACTTC.

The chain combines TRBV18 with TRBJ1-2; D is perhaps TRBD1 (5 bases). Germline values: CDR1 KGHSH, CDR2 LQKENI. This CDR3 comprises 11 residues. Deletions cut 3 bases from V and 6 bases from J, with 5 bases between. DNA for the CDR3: TGTGCCAGCTCACCGGGGGATGGCTACACCTTC. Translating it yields CASSPGDGYTF.

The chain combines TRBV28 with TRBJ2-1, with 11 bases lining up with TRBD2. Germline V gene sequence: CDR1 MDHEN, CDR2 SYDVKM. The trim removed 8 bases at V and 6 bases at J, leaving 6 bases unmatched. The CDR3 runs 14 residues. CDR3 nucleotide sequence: TGTGCCAGCGCCCCTAGCGGGGGGTTCAATGAGCAGTTCTTC. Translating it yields CASAPSGGFNEQFF.

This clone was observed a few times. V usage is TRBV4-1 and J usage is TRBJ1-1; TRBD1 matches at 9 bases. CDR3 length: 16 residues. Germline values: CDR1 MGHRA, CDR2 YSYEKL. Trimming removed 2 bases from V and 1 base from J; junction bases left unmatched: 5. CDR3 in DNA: TGCGCCAGCAGCCAACCTAGGGACAGGGCGAACACTGAAGCTTTCTTT. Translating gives CASSQPRDRANTEAFF.

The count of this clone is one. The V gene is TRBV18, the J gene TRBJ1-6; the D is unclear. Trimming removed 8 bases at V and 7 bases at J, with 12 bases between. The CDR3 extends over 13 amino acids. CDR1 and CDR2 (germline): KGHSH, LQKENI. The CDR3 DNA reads TGTGCCAGCCATGGACGGAACAATTCACCCCTCCACTTT. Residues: CASHGRNNSPLHF.

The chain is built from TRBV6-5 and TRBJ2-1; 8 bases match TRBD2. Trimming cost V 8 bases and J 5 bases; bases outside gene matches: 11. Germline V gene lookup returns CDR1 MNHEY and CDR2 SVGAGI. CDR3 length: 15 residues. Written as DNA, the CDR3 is TGTGCCAGCGCTTTATTAGCGGGGAGTAACAATGAGCAGTTCTTC. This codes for CASALLAGSNNEQFF.

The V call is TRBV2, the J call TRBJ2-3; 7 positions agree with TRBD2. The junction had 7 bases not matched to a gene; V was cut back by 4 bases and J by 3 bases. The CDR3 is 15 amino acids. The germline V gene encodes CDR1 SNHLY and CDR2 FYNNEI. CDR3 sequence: CASSGGGSATDTQYF. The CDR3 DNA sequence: TGTGCCAGCAGTGGGGGGGGGTCGGCGACAGATACGCAGTATTTT.

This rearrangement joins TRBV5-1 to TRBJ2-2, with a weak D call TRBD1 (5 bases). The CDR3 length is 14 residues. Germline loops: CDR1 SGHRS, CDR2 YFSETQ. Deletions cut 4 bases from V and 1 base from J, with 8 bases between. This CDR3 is CASSVQVNTGELFF. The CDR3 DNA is TGCGCCAGCAGCGTACAGGTGAACACCGGGGAGCTGTTTTTT.

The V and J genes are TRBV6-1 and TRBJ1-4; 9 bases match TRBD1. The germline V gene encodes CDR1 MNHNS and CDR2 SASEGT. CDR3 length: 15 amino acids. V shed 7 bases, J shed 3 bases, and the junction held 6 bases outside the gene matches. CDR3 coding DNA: TGTGCCAGCAATACGGACAGGGGTCCTAATGAAAAACTGTTTTTT. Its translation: CASNTDRGPNEKLFF.

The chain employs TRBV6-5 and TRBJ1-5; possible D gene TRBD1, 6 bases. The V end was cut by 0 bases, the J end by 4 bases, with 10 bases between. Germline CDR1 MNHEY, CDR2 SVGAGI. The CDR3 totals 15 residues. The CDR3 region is CASSYSHRVNQPQHF. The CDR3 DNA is TGTGCCAGCAGTTACTCCCACAGGGTTAATCAGCCCCAGCATTTT.

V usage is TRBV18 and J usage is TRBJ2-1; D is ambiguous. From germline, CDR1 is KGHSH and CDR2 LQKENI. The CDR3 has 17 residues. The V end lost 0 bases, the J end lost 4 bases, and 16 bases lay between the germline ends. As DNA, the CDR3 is TGTGCCAGCTCACCACCATCCGAGATTATCTTGTACAATGAGCAGTTCTTC. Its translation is CASSPPSEIILYNEQFF.

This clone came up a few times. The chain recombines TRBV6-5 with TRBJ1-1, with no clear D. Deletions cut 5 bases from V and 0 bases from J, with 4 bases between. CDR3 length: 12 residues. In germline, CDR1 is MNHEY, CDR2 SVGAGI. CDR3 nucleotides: TGTGCCAGCAGTAGTGTGAACACTGAAGCTTTCTTT. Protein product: CASSSVNTEAFF.

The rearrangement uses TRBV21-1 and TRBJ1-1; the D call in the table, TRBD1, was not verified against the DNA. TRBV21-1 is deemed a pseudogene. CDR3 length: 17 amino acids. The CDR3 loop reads CASSKCEGGVRDTEAFF. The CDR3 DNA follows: TGTGCCAGCAGCAAATGTGAAGGGGGCGTCCGGGACACTGAAGCTTTCTTT.

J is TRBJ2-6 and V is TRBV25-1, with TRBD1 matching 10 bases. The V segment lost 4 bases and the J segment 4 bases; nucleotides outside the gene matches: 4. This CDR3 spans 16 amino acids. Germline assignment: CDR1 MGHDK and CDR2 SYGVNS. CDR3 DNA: TGTGCCAGCAGTGGGGACAGGGGAACCGGGGCCAACGTCCTGACTTTC. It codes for CASSGDRGTGANVLTF. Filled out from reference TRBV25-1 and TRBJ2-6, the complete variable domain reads EADIYQTPRYLVIGTGKKITLECSQTMGHDKMYWYQQDPGMELHLIHYSYGVNSTEKGDLSSESTVSRIRTEHFPLTLESARPSHTSQYLCASSGDRGTGANVLTFGAGSRLTVL.

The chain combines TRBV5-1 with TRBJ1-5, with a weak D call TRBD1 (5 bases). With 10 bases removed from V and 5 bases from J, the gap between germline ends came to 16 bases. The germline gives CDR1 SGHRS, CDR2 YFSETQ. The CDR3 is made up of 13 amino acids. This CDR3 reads CAPLRGGHQPQHF. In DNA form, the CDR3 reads TGCGCCCCCCTCCGGGGGGGACATCAGCCCCAGCATTTT. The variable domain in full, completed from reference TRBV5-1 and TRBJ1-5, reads KAGVTQTPRYLIKTRGQQVTLSCSPISGHRSVSWYQQTPGQGLQFLFEYFSETQRNKGNFPGRFSGRQFSNSRSEMNVSTLELGDSALYLCAPLRGGHQPQHFGDGTRLSIL.

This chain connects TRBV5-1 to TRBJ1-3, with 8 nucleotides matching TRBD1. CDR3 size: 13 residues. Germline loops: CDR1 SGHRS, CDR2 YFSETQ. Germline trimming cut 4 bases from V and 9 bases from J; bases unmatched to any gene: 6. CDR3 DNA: TGCGCCAGCAGCGGAACGACAGGGGCCACCATATATTTT. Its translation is CASSGTTGATIYF.

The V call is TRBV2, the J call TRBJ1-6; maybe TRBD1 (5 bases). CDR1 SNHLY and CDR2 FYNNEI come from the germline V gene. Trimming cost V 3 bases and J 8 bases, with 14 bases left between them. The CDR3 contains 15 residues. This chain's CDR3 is CASSEEATAYSPLHF. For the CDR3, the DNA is TGTGCCAGCAGTGAGGAGGCGACAGCCTATTCACCCCTCCACTTT.

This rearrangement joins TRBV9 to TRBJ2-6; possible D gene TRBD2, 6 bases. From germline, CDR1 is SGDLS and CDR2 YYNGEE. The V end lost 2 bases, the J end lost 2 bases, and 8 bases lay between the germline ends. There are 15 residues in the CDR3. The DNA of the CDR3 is TGTGCCAGCAGCGTGCGGGGCGCTGGGGCCAACGTCCTGACTTTC. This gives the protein CASSVRGAGANVLTF.

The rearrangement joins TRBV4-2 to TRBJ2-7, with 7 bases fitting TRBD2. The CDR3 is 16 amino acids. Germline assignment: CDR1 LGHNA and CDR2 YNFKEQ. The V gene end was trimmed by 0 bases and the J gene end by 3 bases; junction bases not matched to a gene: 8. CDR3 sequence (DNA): TGTGCCAGCAGCCAAGATGGGGCTAGCGGACTCTACGAGCAGTACTTC. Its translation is CASSQDGASGLYEQYF.

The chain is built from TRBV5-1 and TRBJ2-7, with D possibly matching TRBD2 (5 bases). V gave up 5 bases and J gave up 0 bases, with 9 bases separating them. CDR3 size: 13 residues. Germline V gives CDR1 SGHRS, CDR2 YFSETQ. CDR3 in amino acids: CASRVGVSYEQYF. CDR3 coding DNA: TGCGCCAGCAGGGTCGGGGTCTCCTACGAGCAGTACTTC.

CDR3 protein: CASSMPSGGAWETQYF. Written as DNA, the CDR3 is TGTGCCAGCAGCATGCCTAGCGGGGGGGCCTGGGAGACCCAGTACTTC. This chain uses TRBV7-2 with TRBJ2-5, with 12 nucleotides matching TRBD2. The CDR3 has 16 amino acids. From germline, CDR1 is SGHTA and CDR2 FQGNSA. Trimming cost V 5 bases and J 5 bases; bases outside gene matches: 9.

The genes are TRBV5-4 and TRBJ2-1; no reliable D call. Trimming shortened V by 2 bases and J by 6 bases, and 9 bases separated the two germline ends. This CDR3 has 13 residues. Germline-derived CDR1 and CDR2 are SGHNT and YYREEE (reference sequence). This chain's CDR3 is CASSFDGFNEQFF. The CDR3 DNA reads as TGTGCCAGCAGCTTCGACGGGTTCAATGAGCAGTTCTTC.

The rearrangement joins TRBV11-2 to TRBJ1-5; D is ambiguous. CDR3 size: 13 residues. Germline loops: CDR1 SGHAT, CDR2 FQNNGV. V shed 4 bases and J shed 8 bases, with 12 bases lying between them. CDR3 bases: TGTGCCAGCAGCTCGGACGGTTATGAGCCCCAGCATTTT. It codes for CASSSDGYEPQHF. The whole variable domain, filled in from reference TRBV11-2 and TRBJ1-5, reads EAGVAQSPRYKIIEKRQSVAFWCNPISGHATLYWYQQILGQGPKLLIQFQNNGVVDDSQLPKDRFSAERLKGVDSTLKIQPAKLEDSAVYLCASSSDGYEPQHFGDGTRLSIL.

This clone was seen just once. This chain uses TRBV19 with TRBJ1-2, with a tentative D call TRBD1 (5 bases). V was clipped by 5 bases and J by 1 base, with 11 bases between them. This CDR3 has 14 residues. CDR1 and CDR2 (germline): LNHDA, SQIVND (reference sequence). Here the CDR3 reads CASSLGGINYGYTF. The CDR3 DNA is TGTGCCAGTAGTTTGGGGGGGATTAACTATGGCTACACCTTC.

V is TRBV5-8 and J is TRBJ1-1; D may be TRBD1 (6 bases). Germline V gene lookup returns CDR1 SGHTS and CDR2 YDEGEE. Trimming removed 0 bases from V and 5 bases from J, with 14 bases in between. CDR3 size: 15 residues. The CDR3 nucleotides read TGTGCCAGCAGCTTGGATGCGGGACACGGGACTGAAGCTTTCTTT. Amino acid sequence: CASSLDAGHGTEAFF.

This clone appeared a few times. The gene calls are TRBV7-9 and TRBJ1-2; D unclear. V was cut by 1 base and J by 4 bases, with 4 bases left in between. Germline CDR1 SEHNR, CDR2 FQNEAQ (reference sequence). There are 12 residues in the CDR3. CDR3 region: CASSLGAYGYTF. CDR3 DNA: TGTGCCAGCAGCTTAGGAGCCTATGGCTACACCTTC.

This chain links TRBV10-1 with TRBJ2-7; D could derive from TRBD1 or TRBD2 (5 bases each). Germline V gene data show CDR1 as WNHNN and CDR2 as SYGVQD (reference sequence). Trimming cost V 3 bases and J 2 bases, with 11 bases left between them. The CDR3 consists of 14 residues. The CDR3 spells CASSDLGTPYEQYF. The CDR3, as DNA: TGCGCCAGCAGTGACTTGGGGACCCCCTACGAGCAGTACTTC.

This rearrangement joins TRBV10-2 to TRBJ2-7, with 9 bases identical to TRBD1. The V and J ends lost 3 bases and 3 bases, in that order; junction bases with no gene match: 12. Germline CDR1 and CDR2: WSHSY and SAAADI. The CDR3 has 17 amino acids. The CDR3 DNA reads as TGCGCCAGCAGTGACGAAAATCCGGGACAGGGAAGCTACGAGCAGTACTTC. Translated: CASSDENPGQGSYEQYF.